Below are 27 T cell receptor beta chains sequenced from a single sample in a study of graft-versus-host responses after intestinal transplantation. Some clones are missing from TCRdb's copy, which holds only in-frame ones; the method was immunoSEQ multiplex PCR. Among about 73,000 clones, around 91% were seen once, and the ten largest hold roughly 3.9%. Their specific antigens are unknown. Specimen: unstimulated CD8+ T cells sorted from spleen or lymph node cells, collected before transplant. The receptors originated from a human donor who was the organ donor for an intestinal transplant.

The rearrangement uses TRBV7-9 and TRBJ2-1; D possibly corresponds to TRBD2 (6 bases). The CDR3 spans 19 residues. The V and J ends lost 0 bases and 3 bases respectively, with 21 bases between them. CDR1 and CDR2 from the germline V gene are SEHNR and FQNEAQ (reference sequence). The CDR3 DNA reads TGTGCCAGCAGCTTAGCGGGGAGGCAGGCCCCCGCCGTCTACAATGAGCAGTTCTTC. It translates to CASSLAGRQAPAVYNEQFF.

As to this clone: Other DNA sequences in the same sample also yield this CDR3. The chain recombines TRBV6-5 with TRBJ2-2; 9 bases fit TRBD2. J lost 3 bases, V lost 0 bases, and 2 bases had no gene match. Germline-derived CDR1 and CDR2 are MNHEY and SVGAGI. This CDR3 region has 16 residues. The DNA of the CDR3 is TGTGCCAGCAGTTACTCTCTAGCGGGGTACACCGGGGAGCTGTTTTTT. Translating it yields CASSYSLAGYTGELFF.

This chain links TRBV9 with TRBJ2-5; perhaps TRBD2 as D (7 bases). The CDR3 length is 14 residues. Germline V gene lookup returns CDR1 SGDLS and CDR2 YYNGEE. Deletions cut 0 bases from V and 3 bases from J, with 9 bases between. CDR3 sequence (DNA): TGTGCCAGCAGCGTAGGGGAGGGGGAAGAGACCCAGTACTTC. Translation: CASSVGEGEETQYF.

This chain links TRBV27 with TRBJ1-2; TRBD1 matches 8 bases. This CDR3 is 16 amino acids long. The germline gives CDR1 MNHEY, CDR2 SMNVEV (reference sequence). The ends lost 3 bases at V and 4 bases at J; junction bases unmatched: 10. For the CDR3, the DNA is TGTGCCAGCAGTTTGACAGGGGTTGAGGGGGGCTATGGCTACACCTTC. Translation: CASSLTGVEGGYGYTF.

The chain recombines TRBV7-2 with TRBJ1-4; weak D call: TRBD1 (6 bases). This CDR3 contains 16 residues. Trimming took off 1 base at V and 8 bases at J, with 17 bases between the two ends. Germline values: CDR1 SGHTA, CDR2 FQGNSA. CDR3 coding DNA: TGTGCCAGCAGCTTAGAAGTATACAGGGAAGGGGAAAAACTGTTTTTT. Translation: CASSLEVYREGEKLFF.

This chain joins TRBV11-2 and TRBJ2-4; D gene uncertain. Looked up from germline, CDR1 is SGHAT and CDR2 is FQNNGV. This CDR3 region has 14 residues. With 3 bases removed from V and 2 bases from J, the gap between germline ends came to 8 bases. The CDR3: CASSFELSKNIQYF. CDR3 DNA: TGTGCCAGCAGCTTCGAACTCTCCAAAAACATTCAGTACTTC.

This rearrangement joins TRBV12-2 to TRBJ2-1; the D segment call TRBD2 is taken from the table without a DNA check. TRBV12-2 is a known pseudogene. The CDR3 extends over 15 amino acids. The CDR3 spells CASRYPGDFYNEQFF. Here the CDR3 DNA reads TGTGCAAGTCGCTACCCCGGGGACTTTTACAATGAGCAGTTCTTC.

The chain uses TRBV5-4 and TRBJ1-5, with a possible D match to TRBD1 (6 bases). The CDR3 runs to 14 residues. The V gene's germline CDR1 is SGHNT and CDR2 YYREEE (reference sequence). V shed 2 bases and J shed 4 bases, with 10 bases lying between them. CDR3 loop: CASSLGGWNQPQHF. The CDR3 region has the DNA TGTGCCAGCAGCTTAGGGGGTTGGAATCAGCCCCAGCATTTT.

The chain is built from TRBV6-5 and TRBJ1-4; no definite D call. V was cut by 2 bases and J by 6 bases, with 10 bases left in between. This CDR3 is built from 14 residues. CDR1 and CDR2 (germline): MNHEY, SVGAGI. In DNA, the CDR3 is TGTGCCAGCAGTTACCATCGGTTTTATGAAAAACTGTTTTTT. Amino acid sequence: CASSYHRFYEKLFF.

V usage is TRBV5-1 and J usage is TRBJ1-1; unclear D gene. Trimming pared 5 bases from V and 2 bases from J, leaving 16 bases between. The CDR3 runs to 15 residues. Germline CDR1 SGHRS, CDR2 YFSETQ. CDR3 DNA sequence: TGCGCCAGCAGAAAGGCGGGCAGGCCCAACACTGAAGCTTTCTTT. This encodes CASRKAGRPNTEAFF.

V usage is TRBV19 and J usage is TRBJ2-3, with 7 bases fitting TRBD1. CDR1 LNHDA and CDR2 SQIVND come from the germline V gene (reference sequence). CDR3 length: 15 amino acids. V shed 4 bases and J 2 bases; nucleotides not matched to a gene: 6. CDR3 residues: CASSTQGVITDTQYF. CDR3 DNA: TGTGCCAGTAGTACCCAGGGGGTAATCACAGATACGCAGTATTTT. The variable domain in full, with the rest retrieved from reference TRBV19 and TRBJ2-3, is DGGITQSPKYLFRKEGQNVTLSCEQNLNHDAMYWYRQDPGQGLRLIYYSQIVNDFQKGDIAEGYSVSREKKESFPLTVTSAQKNPTAFYLCASSTQGVITDTQYFGPGTRLTVL.

This clone is a singleton in its sample. The rearrangement joins TRBV7-6 to TRBJ2-1, with a possible D match to TRBD2 (6 bases). The ends were cut back, 0 bases at V and 6 bases at J, with 9 bases in the middle. The length of the CDR3 is 14 residues. Germline V CDR1 and CDR2: SGHVS, FNYEAQ. The CDR3 region has the DNA TGTGCCAGCAGCTTAGCTGGCGGGGCCAATGAGCAGTTCTTC. This encodes CASSLAGGANEQFF.

This rearrangement joins TRBV4-2 to TRBJ2-1, with TRBD1 matching 9 bases. Germline V gene sequence: CDR1 LGHNA, CDR2 YNFKEQ. The CDR3 length is 16 residues. J gave up 6 bases and V 0 bases, and 6 bases lay outside the gene matches. CDR3 DNA: TGTGCCAGCAGCCAAGATCCAGGACAGGGGTCCAATGAGCAGTTCTTC. Translating it yields CASSQDPGQGSNEQFF.

J is TRBJ2-2 and V is TRBV7-6, with TRBD2 matching over 7 bases. Trimming at V came to 5 bases and at J to 4 bases, leaving 10 bases not matched to a gene. Germline CDR1 and CDR2: SGHVS and FNYEAQ. CDR3 length: 16 amino acids. The CDR3 protein is CASSPLTSWGTGELFF. The CDR3 DNA follows: TGTGCCAGCAGCCCTTTGACTAGCTGGGGCACCGGGGAGCTGTTTTTT. The variable domain in full, completed from reference TRBV7-6 and TRBJ2-2, reads GAGVSQSPRYKVTKRGQDVALRCDPISGHVSLYWYRQALGQGPEFLTYFNYEAQQDKSGLPNDRFSAERPEGSISTLTIQRTEQRDSAMYRCASSPLTSWGTGELFFGEGSRLTVL.

This clone appeared once. The chain recombines TRBV28 with TRBJ1-2; 9 nucleotides agree with TRBD1. With 8 bases clipped from V and 7 bases from J, the junction kept 11 bases outside the gene matches. Looked up from germline, CDR1 is MDHEN and CDR2 is SYDVKM. There are 14 residues in the CDR3. The CDR3 coding sequence is TGTGCCAGCGGAAGCCCTGGGACAGGGTTTGGCTACACCTTC. It yields the protein CASGSPGTGFGYTF.

The chain is built from TRBV4-3 and TRBJ2-1; 10 bases line up with TRBD1. V dropped 5 bases and J dropped 2; count of bases not matched to a gene: 6. Germline CDR1 and CDR2: LGHNA and YSLEER. This CDR3 has 16 amino acids. The CDR3 DNA reads as TGCGCCAGCAGCGTCGGGACAGGGGAAACCTACAATGAGCAGTTCTTC. Translated, it gives CASSVGTGETYNEQFF.

The chain recombines TRBV6-1 with TRBJ1-4; 7 nucleotides align to TRBD1. The CDR3 is 15 amino acids. Germline assignment: CDR1 MNHNS and CDR2 SASEGT. With 3 bases clipped from V and 6 bases from J, the junction kept 7 bases outside the gene matches. The CDR3 DNA sequence: TGTGCCAGCAGTGACAGGGACAGAAATTATGAAAAACTGTTTTTT. Amino acids: CASSDRDRNYEKLFF.

This clone turned up a few times. This chain connects TRBV6-5 to TRBJ2-3; tentatively, D is TRBD2 (5 bases). The length of the CDR3 is 14 residues. V lost 8 bases, J lost 0 bases, and 12 bases lay in between. Germline CDR1 is MNHEY and CDR2 is SVGAGI. The CDR3 is CASRIRTSTDTQYF. In DNA form, the CDR3 reads TGTGCCAGCCGGATCCGGACTAGCACAGATACGCAGTATTTT.

The genes are TRBV4-1 and TRBJ1-5, with TRBD1 matching over 11 bases. The CDR3 spans 18 residues. With 4 bases clipped from V and 1 base from J, the junction kept 9 bases outside the gene matches. CDR1 and CDR2 from the germline V gene are MGHRA and YSYEKL. DNA of the CDR3: TGCGCCAGCAGCCCTGGGACAGGGGGTATTAGGAGCAATCAGCCCCAGCATTTT. This encodes CASSPGTGGIRSNQPQHF.

The rearrangement uses TRBV13 and TRBJ2-7, with TRBD1 identical over 9 bases. This CDR3 has 15 residues. V lost 4 bases and J lost 5; bases outside the gene matches: 9. Germline values: CDR1 PRHDT, CDR2 FYEKMQ (reference sequence). CDR3 DNA: TGTGCCAGCAGCTCTGAGGGACAGGGCGTACACGAGCAGTACGTC. Residues: CASSSEGQGVHEQYV.

The rearrangement links TRBV15 to TRBJ1-2, with 8 bases that match TRBD1. Germline values: CDR1 LNHNV, CDR2 YYDKDF (reference sequence). The V segment lost 0 bases and the J segment 2 bases; nucleotides outside the gene matches: 14. This CDR3 spans 19 amino acids. CDR3 residues: CATSRDGWDRRGGNYGYTF. CDR3 in DNA: TGTGCCACCAGCAGAGATGGGTGGGACAGGAGAGGGGGCAACTATGGCTACACCTTC.

The rearrangement links TRBV2 to TRBJ1-2; possible D gene TRBD1, 6 bases. This CDR3 comprises 16 residues. V lost 3 bases, J lost 4 bases, and 18 bases lay in between. CDR1 and CDR2 from the germline V gene are SNHLY and FYNNEI. The CDR3 spells CASSDRGDRYGYGYTF. CDR3 bases: TGTGCCAGCAGTGATCGGGGAGACAGGTACGGCTATGGCTACACCTTC.

The chain uses TRBV5-4 and TRBJ1-2, with 8 positions matching TRBD1. This CDR3 spans 14 amino acids. Germline V CDR1 and CDR2: SGHNT, YYREEE (reference sequence). V dropped 3 bases and J dropped 4; count of bases not matched to a gene: 5. CDR3 protein: CASSWGQALYGYTF. The CDR3 nucleotides read TGTGCCAGCAGCTGGGGACAGGCTCTCTATGGCTACACCTTC. The full variable domain, rest sourced from reference TRBV5-4 and TRBJ1-2, is ETGVTQSPTHLIKTRGQQVTLRCSSQSGHNTVSWYQQALGQGPQFIFQYYREEENGRGNFPPRFSGLQFPNYSSELNVNALELDDSALYLCASSWGQALYGYTFGSGTRLTVV.

This chain connects TRBV4-1 to TRBJ1-3; D might be TRBD1 (6 bases). Germline CDR1 and CDR2: MGHRA and YSYEKL. The CDR3 spans 15 residues. Trimming took off 3 bases at V and 0 bases at J, with 9 bases between the two ends. The CDR3 reads CASSQDSFSGNTIYF. The CDR3 bases are TGCGCCAGCAGCCAGGACAGCTTCTCTGGAAACACCATATATTTT.

This chain uses TRBV2 with TRBJ2-7, with D uncertain. Per the germline V gene, CDR1 is SNHLY and CDR2 is FYNNEI. The CDR3 length is 14 residues. V was clipped by 4 bases and J by 3 bases, with 13 bases between them. The CDR3 reads CASSVPPPDYEQYV. The CDR3 DNA sequence: TGTGCCAGCAGTGTCCCGCCACCAGACTACGAGCAGTACGTC.

A single count supports this clone. The rearrangement links TRBV11-2 to TRBJ1-3; D gene unclear. The CDR3 is 15 residues long. CDR1 and CDR2 (germline): SGHAT, FQNNGV. V was clipped by 4 bases and J by 1 base, with 11 bases between them. CDR3 in DNA: TGTGCCAGCAGCTCGCACGGGTTTTCTGGAAACACCATATATTTT. Translated, it gives CASSSHGFSGNTIYF. Using reference TRBV11-2 and TRBJ1-3 for the parts outside the CDR3, the full variable domain is EAGVAQSPRYKIIEKRQSVAFWCNPISGHATLYWYQQILGQGPKLLIQFQNNGVVDDSQLPKDRFSAERLKGVDSTLKIQPAKLEDSAVYLCASSSHGFSGNTIYFGEGSWLTVV.

The chain uses TRBV21-1 and TRBJ2-7; the table's D call of TRBD2 was not tested on the DNA. TRBV21-1 is classified as a pseudogene. The CDR3 length is 13 residues. In DNA, the CDR3 is TGTGCCAGCAGCAGTTTCCCTAGTGGGGAGCAGTACGTC. It specifies CASSSFPSGEQYV.